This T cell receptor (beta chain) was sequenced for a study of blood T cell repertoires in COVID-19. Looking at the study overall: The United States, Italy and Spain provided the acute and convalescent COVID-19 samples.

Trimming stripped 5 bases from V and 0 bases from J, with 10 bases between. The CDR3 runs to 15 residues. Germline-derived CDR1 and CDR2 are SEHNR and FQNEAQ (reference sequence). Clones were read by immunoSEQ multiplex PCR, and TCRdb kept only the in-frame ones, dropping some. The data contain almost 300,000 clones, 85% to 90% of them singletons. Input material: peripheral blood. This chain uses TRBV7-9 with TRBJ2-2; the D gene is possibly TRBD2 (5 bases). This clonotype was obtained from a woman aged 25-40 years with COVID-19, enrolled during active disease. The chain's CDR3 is CASSPLEANTGELFF. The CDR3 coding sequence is TGTGCCAGCAGCCCACTAGAAGCGAACACCGGGGAGCTGTTTTTT. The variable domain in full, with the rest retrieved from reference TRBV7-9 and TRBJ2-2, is DTGVSQNPRHKITKRGQNVTFRCDPISEHNRLYWYRQTLGQGPEFLTYFQNEAQLEKSRLLSDRFSAERPKGSFSTLEIQRTEQGDSAMYLCASSPLEANTGELFFGEGSRLTVL.